The 3 T cell receptor beta chains given below trace back to one sample, sequenced in a study of T-cell memory formation after mild COVID-19. A single record per CDR3 protein comes from TCRdb applying MiXCR to the 5' RACE reads. Of approximately 230,000 distinct CDR3 sequences listed, 16% are singletons. Sequenced: PBMCs or a T cell subset sorted from them (not recorded which). The source of these receptors is a man aged 18 to 30 who had mild COVID-19 (a few samples of this study predate the infection). Cell type and time point are not known.

The genes are TRBV19 and TRBJ1-1; D is undetermined. The CDR3 extends over 14 amino acids. In germline, CDR1 is LNHDA, CDR2 SQIVND (reference sequence). V lost 7 bases and J 6 bases, leaving 18 bases between the germline ends. In nucleotides, the CDR3 is TGTGCCAGTACCAAAACCGACCGAACTTCTGAAGCTTTCTTT. Translating it yields CASTKTDRTSEAFF.

The chain has TRBV18 and TRBJ1-1; D might be TRBD1 (6 bases). This CDR3 is built from 15 residues. Germline lookup yields CDR1 KGHSH and CDR2 LQKENI. V dropped 6 bases and J dropped 5 bases, with 19 bases sitting between them. The chain's CDR3 is CASSLPLGGGTEAFF. In DNA form, the CDR3 reads TGTGCCAGCTCCCTCCCCTTAGGGGGAGGGACTGAAGCTTTCTTT.

V is TRBV20-1 and J is TRBJ1-2; TRBD1 is a possible D gene (5 bases). CDR3 length: 11 amino acids. The V gene lost 3 bases and the J gene lost 8 bases, with 10 bases spanning the gap. CDR1 is DFQATT, CDR2 SNEGSKA, per germline (reference sequence). CDR3: CSARTVGGYTF. The DNA of the CDR3 is TGCAGTGCTAGGACAGTTGGGGGCTACACCTTC.